A selection of T cell receptor beta chains follows, all from one sample in a study of T-cell memory formation after mild COVID-19. TCRdb passed the 5' RACE reads through MiXCR, listing each CDR3 protein once. The sample records approximately 180,000 distinct CDR3 sequences, 16% being singletons. Sequenced input: PBMCs or a T cell subset sorted from them (not recorded which). The receptors derive from an adult woman who had mild COVID-19 (a few samples of this study predate the infection). Cell type and time point are not known. Each CDR3 is given with its conserved first and last residue. Fields, in order: clone size, V gene, J gene, D gene, CDR3 DNA, CDR3 protein. The D gene is left open where the match is weak. Only part of the rows carry a size: once, few, many, or a class if the clone is expanded.

abundance: few
v_gene: TRBV20-1
j_gene: TRBJ2-4
d_gene: NA
CDR3nt: TGCAGTGCTAGAGATAGGACAGAGGGCCGGAGGATTCAGTACTTC
CDR3aa: CSARDRTEGRRIQYF

abundance: few
v_gene: TRBV29-1
j_gene: TRBJ2-7
d_gene: TRBD2
CDR3nt: TGCAGCGTGGGGACTAGCGGGAGAACGCCTTACGAGCAGTACTTC
CDR3aa: CSVGTSGRTPYEQYF

abundance: few
v_gene: TRBV7-3
j_gene: TRBJ2-1
d_gene: NA
CDR3nt: TGTGCCAGCAGCCCTGCCGAGATGGGGAATGAGCAGTTCTTC
CDR3aa: CASSPAEMGNEQFF

abundance: few
v_gene: TRBV20-1
j_gene: TRBJ1-1
d_gene: NA
CDR3nt: TGCAGTGCTAGTACACAGCTCATGAACACTGAAGCTTTCTTT
CDR3aa: CSASTQLMNTEAFF

abundance: NA
v_gene: TRBV15
j_gene: TRBJ2-7
d_gene: TRBD2
CDR3nt: TGTGCCACCAGCAGAGATAAGGGCGGGGGCTACGAGCAGTACTTC
CDR3aa: CATSRDKGGGYEQYF

abundance: many
v_gene: TRBV20-1
j_gene: TRBJ1-2
d_gene: NA
CDR3nt: TGCAGTGCTAGAGATGGTCGGTCAACGGGGGGCTACACCTTC
CDR3aa: CSARDGRSTGGYTF

abundance: few
v_gene: TRBV5-1
j_gene: TRBJ2-3
d_gene: TRBD2
CDR3nt: TGCGCCAGCAGCTCCTACCCTAGCGGGCTGCTTTCTAGCACAGATACGCAGTATTTT
CDR3aa: CASSSYPSGLLSSTDTQYF

abundance: NA
v_gene: TRBV7-9
j_gene: TRBJ2-5
d_gene: NA
CDR3nt: TGTGCCAGCAGCTTACTCGTAGATGGACAGCGGCTCGTCTTC
CDR3aa: CASSLLVDGQRLVF

abundance: many
v_gene: TRBV7-2
j_gene: TRBJ2-7
d_gene: TRBD2
CDR3nt: TGTGCCAGCAGCACCCCGGGACTAGAGGGGAGCGAGCAGTACTTC
CDR3aa: CASSTPGLEGSEQYF

abundance: NA
v_gene: TRBV7-8
j_gene: TRBJ2-3
d_gene: TRBD2
CDR3nt: TGTGCCAGCAGCCAACCAGTTAGCGGGCGGGCAGATACGCAGTATTTT
CDR3aa: CASSQPVSGRADTQYF

abundance: many
v_gene: TRBV7-2
j_gene: TRBJ2-3
d_gene: TRBD2
CDR3nt: TGTGCCACCCGGCGACTAGCTCCCACAGATACGCAGTATTTT
CDR3aa: CATRRLAPTDTQYF

abundance: NA
v_gene: TRBV20-1
j_gene: TRBJ2-7
d_gene: NA
CDR3nt: TGCAGTGCTAGAGATCCACTCCGGACAGTTCTCACCTACGAGCAGTACTTC
CDR3aa: CSARDPLRTVLTYEQYF

abundance: NA
v_gene: TRBV7-2
j_gene: TRBJ2-4
d_gene: NA
CDR3nt: TGTGCCAGCAGCTCTATGACGGCAGCCAAAAACATTCAGTACTTC
CDR3aa: CASSSMTAAKNIQYF

abundance: NA
v_gene: TRBV10-3
j_gene: TRBJ1-2
d_gene: NA
CDR3nt: TGTGCCATCAGTGGGGGCGATAAGCTTAACTATGGCTACACCTTC
CDR3aa: CAISGGDKLNYGYTF

abundance: many
v_gene: TRBV7-9
j_gene: TRBJ2-5
d_gene: NA
CDR3nt: TGTGCCAGCAGAGCCGGGAGCAACCAAGAGACCCAGTACTTC
CDR3aa: CASRAGSNQETQYF

abundance: NA
v_gene: TRBV5-1
j_gene: TRBJ1-1
d_gene: TRBD1
CDR3nt: TGCGCCAGCAGCTTGGACAGGGGGGCGAGCACTGAAGCTTTCTTT
CDR3aa: CASSLDRGASTEAFF

abundance: NA
v_gene: TRBV3-1
j_gene: TRBJ1-2
d_gene: TRBD1
CDR3nt: TGTGCCAGCAGCAAGACAGGGGGCCATGGCTACACCTTC
CDR3aa: CASSKTGGHGYTF

abundance: few
v_gene: TRBV10-3
j_gene: TRBJ2-3
d_gene: NA
CDR3nt: TGTGCCATCAGTGCTAACCCCCACGGGGAAGATACGCAGTATTTT
CDR3aa: CAISANPHGEDTQYF

abundance: NA
v_gene: TRBV7-9
j_gene: TRBJ2-2
d_gene: NA
CDR3nt: TGTGCCAGCAGCTTTCGGAGCCGTGGCACCGGGGAGCTGTTTTTT
CDR3aa: CASSFRSRGTGELFF

abundance: few
v_gene: TRBV5-1
j_gene: TRBJ1-6
d_gene: NA
CDR3nt: TGCGCCAGCAGCTCTGGACAGAGGAGCTCCTATAATTCACCCCTCCACTTT
CDR3aa: CASSSGQRSSYNSPLHF

abundance: NA
v_gene: TRBV12-3/TRBV12-4
j_gene: TRBJ2-2
d_gene: TRBD2
CDR3nt: TGTGCCAGCAGTGCCCGGGAGGGGCTGTTTTTT
CDR3aa: CASSAREGLFF

abundance: many
v_gene: TRBV7-2
j_gene: TRBJ2-3
d_gene: TRBD2
CDR3nt: TGTGCCAGCAGCTTAACACCTAGCGGGACAGATACGCAGTATTTT
CDR3aa: CASSLTPSGTDTQYF

abundance: NA
v_gene: TRBV5-4
j_gene: TRBJ2-7
d_gene: TRBD2
CDR3nt: TGTGCCAGCAGCCGAGCGGGAGGGCCCTACGAGCAGTACTTC
CDR3aa: CASSRAGGPYEQYF

abundance: NA
v_gene: TRBV7-9
j_gene: TRBJ1-5
d_gene: NA
CDR3nt: TGTGCCAGCAGCCTGAGTCACCCAAATCAGCCCCAGCATTTT
CDR3aa: CASSLSHPNQPQHF

abundance: NA
v_gene: TRBV27
j_gene: TRBJ2-7
d_gene: NA
CDR3nt: TGTGCCAGCAGTTTAGGGTCGGGGAGTTCCTACGAGCAGTACTTC
CDR3aa: CASSLGSGSSYEQYF

abundance: NA
v_gene: TRBV7-2
j_gene: TRBJ1-2
d_gene: NA
CDR3nt: TGTGCCAGCAGCTCGGGACCCCCAACTCATGGCTACACCTTC
CDR3aa: CASSSGPPTHGYTF

abundance: few
v_gene: TRBV7-9
j_gene: TRBJ1-2
d_gene: TRBD1
CDR3nt: TGTGCCAGCAGCTCGCCTACAGGGGAGGGCACGGCTAACTATGGCTACACCTTC
CDR3aa: CASSSPTGEGTANYGYTF

abundance: NA
v_gene: TRBV7-6
j_gene: TRBJ2-2
d_gene: NA
CDR3nt: TGTGCCAGCAGCCCCCCCTTGGCCGGGGAGCTGTTTTTT
CDR3aa: CASSPPLAGELFF

abundance: NA
v_gene: TRBV29-1
j_gene: TRBJ2-1
d_gene: TRBD1
CDR3nt: TGCAGCGTAGACCACCGGATCGGGACAGGGGGCATGCGTGAGCAGTTCTTC
CDR3aa: CSVDHRIGTGGMREQFF

abundance: few
v_gene: TRBV5-1
j_gene: TRBJ1-1
d_gene: NA
CDR3nt: TGCGCCAGCAGCTTGGGGCCCACAGAAGACACTGAAGCTTTCTTT
CDR3aa: CASSLGPTEDTEAFF

abundance: few
v_gene: TRBV2
j_gene: TRBJ1-3
d_gene: NA
CDR3nt: TGTGCCAGGAAAGCCTCTGGAAACACCATATATTTT
CDR3aa: CARKASGNTIYF

abundance: NA
v_gene: TRBV6-5
j_gene: TRBJ1-5
d_gene: NA
CDR3nt: TGTGCCAGCAGAAGCACAGGTGTGGGTCAGCCCCAGCATTTT
CDR3aa: CASRSTGVGQPQHF

abundance: NA
v_gene: TRBV15
j_gene: TRBJ2-5
d_gene: NA
CDR3nt: TGTGCCACCAGCAGAGCGCAAACAGGTTCGGTCGAAGAGACCCAGTACTTC
CDR3aa: CATSRAQTGSVEETQYF

abundance: few
v_gene: TRBV6-4
j_gene: TRBJ1-2
d_gene: TRBD1
CDR3nt: TGTGCCAGCAGTGACGCGACAGGGGGAAAGGATGGCTACACCTTC
CDR3aa: CASSDATGGKDGYTF